This entry concerns a single TCR beta chain. What it binds is not known. This record comes from a study of cytomegalovirus exposure and HLA in healthy donors. Study-level results: Immune exposure information available was restricted to CMV serostatus.

Germline assignment: CDR1 SGDLS and CDR2 YYNGEE. V was cut by 4 bases and J by 4 bases, with 14 bases left in between. The CDR3 is 15 amino acids. As for the donors, each was a healthy bone marrow donor. Amplification used 60 Vbeta primers and 13 Jbeta primers. TCRdb's table, derived via immunoSEQ multiplex PCR, lists solely in-frame clones and lacks some. Its clone listing holds approximately 110,000 clones. The source of this sequence is a middle-aged man in good health and CMV-seronegative. The sample comprised PBMCs. The chain has TRBV9 and TRBJ1-4, with D perhaps matching TRBD1 (6 bases). CDR3 in DNA: TGTGCCAGCAGCAAACGGGACACACTTAATGAAAAACTGTTTTTT. Amino acids: CASSKRDTLNEKLFF.